These 10 T cell receptor beta chains share one sample of origin, sequenced in a study of blood T cell repertoires in COVID-19. Profiled with immunoSEQ multiplex PCR; TCRdb holds only in-frame clones, not every one. The sample has 150,000 or so clones, approximately 82% seen once. Sequenced input: peripheral blood. The source is a human donor with acute or convalescent COVID-19. The donor label of this sample is uncertain.

The V gene is TRBV7-9, the J gene TRBJ1-6; D is possibly TRBD1 (6 bases). V shed 3 bases and J shed 3 bases, with 18 bases lying between them. There are 18 residues in the CDR3. The V gene's germline CDR1 is SEHNR and CDR2 FQNEAQ (reference sequence). The CDR3 here is CASSLPWETGFYNSPLHF. In DNA form, the CDR3 reads TGTGCCAGCAGCTTGCCTTGGGAGACAGGTTTCTATAATTCACCCCTCCACTTT.

The chain carries TRBV5-4 and TRBJ1-2, with D tentatively TRBD1 (6 bases). V lost 5 bases to trimming and J lost 8 bases, with 19 bases between them. Germline values: CDR1 SGHNT, CDR2 YYREEE (reference sequence). The CDR3 has 14 residues. This chain's CDR3 is CASSTRDRNRGYTF. For the CDR3, the DNA is TGTGCCAGCAGTACCCGTGACAGGAATCGGGGCTACACCTTC. Full variable domain (outside the CDR3, taken from reference TRBV5-4 and TRBJ1-2): ETGVTQSPTHLIKTRGQQVTLRCSSQSGHNTVSWYQQALGQGPQFIFQYYREEENGRGNFPPRFSGLQFPNYSSELNVNALELDDSALYLCASSTRDRNRGYTFGSGTRLTVV.

This chain joins TRBV6-2 or TRBV6-3 and TRBJ2-6; 7 bases fit TRBD1. In germline, CDR1 is MNHEY, CDR2 SVGEGT. There are 16 residues in the CDR3. The ends lost 5 bases at V and 2 bases at J; junction bases unmatched: 6. The CDR3 is CASSHARGTGANVLTF. CDR3 nucleotides: TGTGCCAGCAGTCACGCCAGGGGGACTGGGGCCAACGTCCTGACTTTC.

This chain links TRBV5-5 with TRBJ1-1; the D gene is possibly TRBD1 (6 bases). V lost 0 bases, J lost 0 bases, and 12 bases lay in between. The CDR3 contains 16 residues. Germline V CDR1 and CDR2: SGHKS, YYEKEE (reference sequence). CDR3 protein: CASSLAGGQMNTEAFF. For the CDR3, the DNA is TGTGCCAGCAGCTTGGCCGGGGGGCAGATGAACACTGAAGCTTTCTTT.

The chain joins TRBV5-1 to TRBJ1-1, with D unresolved. The CDR3 has 15 amino acids. V was trimmed by 4 bases and J by 1 base, leaving 14 bases between them. Germline V gene sequence: CDR1 SGHRS, CDR2 YFSETQ. The CDR3 here is CASSPPRSPNTEAFF. The CDR3 DNA reads TGCGCCAGCAGCCCCCCCAGGTCTCCGAACACTGAAGCTTTCTTT.

In its sample, this clone was seen once. The rearrangement uses TRBV11-1 and TRBJ1-2, with TRBD1 as a possible D gene (5 bases). The CDR3 loop spans 12 amino acids. V lost 5 bases and J 4 bases, leaving 8 bases between the germline ends. Germline loops: CDR1 SGHAT, CDR2 FQDESV (reference sequence). Here the CDR3 DNA reads TGTGCCAGCAGCAAGGGACTCTATGGCTACACCTTC. Amino acid sequence: CASSKGLYGYTF.

This chain links TRBV4-3 with TRBJ2-3; 10 nucleotides align to TRBD2. Germline assignment: CDR1 LGHNA and CDR2 YSLEER. The trim removed 1 base at V and 6 bases at J, leaving 10 bases unmatched. This CDR3 has 17 residues. CDR3 in amino acids: CASSQGVAGGGEDTQYF. The CDR3 nucleotides are TGCGCCAGCAGCCAAGGGGTAGCGGGGGGCGGAGAGGATACGCAGTATTTT.

This chain joins TRBV7-2 and TRBJ1-2; TRBD1 aligns across 10 bases. From germline, CDR1 is SGHTA and CDR2 FQGNSA. J gave up 4 bases and V 1 base, and 3 bases lay outside the gene matches. The CDR3 spans 15 residues. CDR3 sequence (DNA): TGTGCCAGCAGCTTAGGACAGGGGGCGGGCTATGGCTACACCTTC. Its translation: CASSLGQGAGYGYTF.

The chain joins TRBV5-1 to TRBJ2-4, with D possibly being TRBD1 (6 bases). Germline values: CDR1 SGHRS, CDR2 YFSETQ. The CDR3 is made up of 13 amino acids. V lost 4 bases and J lost 8, with 13 bases in between. The CDR3 reads CASSPSKGDIQYF. CDR3 in DNA: TGCGCCAGCAGCCCTTCCAAGGGGGACATTCAGTACTTC.

V is TRBV30 and J is TRBJ2-2; perhaps TRBD1 as D (6 bases). Germline lookup yields CDR1 GTSNPN and CDR2 SVGIG (reference sequence). Trimming shortened V by 4 bases and J by 4 bases, and 13 bases separated the two germline ends. The length of the CDR3 is 14 residues. The CDR3: CAWTKQGGTGELFF. Here the CDR3 DNA reads TGTGCCTGGACTAAACAGGGTGGCACCGGGGAGCTGTTTTTT.